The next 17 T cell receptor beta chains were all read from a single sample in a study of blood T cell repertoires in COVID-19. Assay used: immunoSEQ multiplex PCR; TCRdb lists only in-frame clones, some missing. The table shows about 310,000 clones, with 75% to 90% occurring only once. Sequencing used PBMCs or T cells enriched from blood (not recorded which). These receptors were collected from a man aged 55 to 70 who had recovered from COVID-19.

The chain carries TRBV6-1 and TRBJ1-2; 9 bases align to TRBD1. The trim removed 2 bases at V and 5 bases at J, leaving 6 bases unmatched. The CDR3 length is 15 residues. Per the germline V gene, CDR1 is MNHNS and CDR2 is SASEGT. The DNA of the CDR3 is TGTGCCAGCAGTGAATGGGACAGGGCTCCTTATGGCTACACCTTC. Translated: CASSEWDRAPYGYTF.

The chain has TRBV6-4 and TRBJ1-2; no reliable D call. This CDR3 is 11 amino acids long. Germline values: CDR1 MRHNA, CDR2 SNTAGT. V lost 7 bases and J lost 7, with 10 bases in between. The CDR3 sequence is CASIYQRGYTF. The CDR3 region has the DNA TGTGCCAGCATCTATCAGCGTGGCTACACCTTC.

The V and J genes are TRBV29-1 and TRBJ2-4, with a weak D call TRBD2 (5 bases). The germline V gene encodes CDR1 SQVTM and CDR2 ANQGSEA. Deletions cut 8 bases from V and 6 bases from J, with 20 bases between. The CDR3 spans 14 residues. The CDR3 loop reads CSPESYGEGNIQYF. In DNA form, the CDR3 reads TGCAGCCCAGAAAGCTACGGGGAAGGAAACATTCAGTACTTC.

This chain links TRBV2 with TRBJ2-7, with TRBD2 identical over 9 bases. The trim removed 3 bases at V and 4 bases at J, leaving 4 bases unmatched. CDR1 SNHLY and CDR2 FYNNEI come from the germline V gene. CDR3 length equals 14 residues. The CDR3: CASSEREGRYEQYF. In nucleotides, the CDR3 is TGTGCCAGCAGTGAGCGGGAGGGTAGGTACGAGCAGTACTTC.

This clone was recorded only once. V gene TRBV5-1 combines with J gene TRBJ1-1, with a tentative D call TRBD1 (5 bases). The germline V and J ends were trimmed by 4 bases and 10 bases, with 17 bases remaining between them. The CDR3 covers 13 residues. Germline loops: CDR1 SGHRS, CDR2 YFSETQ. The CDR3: CASSQGQGSVAFF. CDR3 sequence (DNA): TGCGCCAGCAGCCAAGGGCAGGGAAGTGTAGCTTTCTTT. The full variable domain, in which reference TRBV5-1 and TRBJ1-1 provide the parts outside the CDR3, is KAGVTQTPRYLIKTRGQQVTLSCSPISGHRSVSWYQQTPGQGLQFLFEYFSETQRNKGNFPGRFSGRQFSNSRSEMNVSTLELGDSALYLCASSQGQGSVAFFGQGTRLTVV.

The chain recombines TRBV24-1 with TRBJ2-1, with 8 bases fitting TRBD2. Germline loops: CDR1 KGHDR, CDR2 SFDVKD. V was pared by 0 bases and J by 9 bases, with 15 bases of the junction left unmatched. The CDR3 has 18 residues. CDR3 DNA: TGTGCCACCAGTGATTTGATTCCGGGCAGCGGGAGCTCTTTTGAGCAGTTCTTC. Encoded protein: CATSDLIPGSGSSFEQFF.

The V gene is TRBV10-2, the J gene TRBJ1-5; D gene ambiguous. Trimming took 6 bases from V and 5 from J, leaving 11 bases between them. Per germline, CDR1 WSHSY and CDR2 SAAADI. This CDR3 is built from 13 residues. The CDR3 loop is CASSLEVDQPQHF. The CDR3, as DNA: TGCGCCAGCAGCCTGGAGGTGGATCAGCCCCAGCATTTT.

Written as DNA, the CDR3 is TGTGCCAGCAACCAACAGGGGGAGTCGTCCGGGGAGCTGTTTTTT. Protein product: CASNQQGESSGELFF. This chain connects TRBV2 to TRBJ2-2; TRBD1 matches 8 bases. V was clipped by 7 bases and J by 6 bases; unmatched bases: 10. Germline-derived CDR1 and CDR2 are SNHLY and FYNNEI. This CDR3 is built from 15 residues.

The DNA for the CDR3 is TGTGCCAGCAGCCAAGATATAACGGCAGGGGAAGTCGAGCAGTACTTC. Encoded protein: CASSQDITAGEVEQYF. The chain carries TRBV4-2 and TRBJ2-7; weak D call: TRBD1 (6 bases). This CDR3 is built from 16 residues. CDR1 LGHNA and CDR2 YNFKEQ come from the germline V gene. The V gene lost 0 bases and the J gene lost 6 bases, with 18 bases spanning the gap.

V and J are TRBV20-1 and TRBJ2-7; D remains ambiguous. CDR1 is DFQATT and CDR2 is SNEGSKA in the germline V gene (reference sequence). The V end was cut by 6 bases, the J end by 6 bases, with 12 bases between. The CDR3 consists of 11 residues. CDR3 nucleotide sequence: TGCAGTGCCCGCGGAGAGGCCGAGCAGTACTTC. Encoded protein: CSARGEAEQYF.

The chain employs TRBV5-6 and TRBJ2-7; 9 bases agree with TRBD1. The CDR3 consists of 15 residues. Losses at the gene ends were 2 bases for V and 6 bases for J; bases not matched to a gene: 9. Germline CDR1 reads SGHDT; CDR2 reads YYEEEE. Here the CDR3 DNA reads TGTGCCAGCAGCTTAACCCCGGGACAGGGTTCCGAGCAGTACTTC. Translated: CASSLTPGQGSEQYF.

CDR3 in amino acids: CASSFPTKRGRGSTDTQYF. CDR3 bases: TGTGCCAGCAGCTTCCCGACTAAGCGGGGGAGGGGGAGCACAGATACGCAGTATTTT. The chain uses TRBV7-9 and TRBJ2-3; 8 bases agree with TRBD2. The CDR3 is made up of 19 amino acids. Germline V CDR1 and CDR2: SEHNR, FQNEAQ (reference sequence). V was clipped by 3 bases and J by 0 bases; unmatched bases: 14.

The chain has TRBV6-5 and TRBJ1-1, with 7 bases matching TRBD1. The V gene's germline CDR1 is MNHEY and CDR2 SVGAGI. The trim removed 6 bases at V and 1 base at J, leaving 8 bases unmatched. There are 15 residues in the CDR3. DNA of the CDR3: TGTGCCAGCAGGCGTTCCGGGACAGAGAACACTGAAGCTTTCTTT. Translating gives CASRRSGTENTEAFF.

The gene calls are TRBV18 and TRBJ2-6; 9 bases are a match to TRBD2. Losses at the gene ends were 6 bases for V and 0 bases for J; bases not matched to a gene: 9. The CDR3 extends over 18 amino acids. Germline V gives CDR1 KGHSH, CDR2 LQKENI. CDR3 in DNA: TGTGCCAGCTCCCCGACTAGCGGAGCCCCCTCTGGGGCCAACGTCCTGACTTTC. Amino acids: CASSPTSGAPSGANVLTF.

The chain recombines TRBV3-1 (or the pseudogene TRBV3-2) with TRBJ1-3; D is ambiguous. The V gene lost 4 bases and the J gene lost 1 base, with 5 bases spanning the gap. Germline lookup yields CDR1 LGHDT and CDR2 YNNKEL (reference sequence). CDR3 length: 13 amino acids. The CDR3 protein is CASSLHSGNTIYF. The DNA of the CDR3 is TGTGCCAGCAGCCTTCATTCTGGAAACACCATATATTTT.

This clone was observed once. The CDR3 DNA is TGCGCCAGCAGCTTGGTTTCGGGCCTAGGACTAGCGAATCAAGAGACCCAGTACTTC. Translated, it gives CASSLVSGLGLANQETQYF. The chain links TRBV5-1 to TRBJ2-5; TRBD2 agrees at 9 bases. With V trimmed by 0 bases and J by 2 bases, 14 bases remained unmatched. Germline CDR1 reads SGHRS; CDR2 reads YFSETQ. The CDR3 consists of 19 residues.

The CDR3 DNA reads TGTGCCAGCTCTAAGGGTCGTCTAGCCTATGAGCAGTTCTTC. It yields the protein CASSKGRLAYEQFF. V gene TRBV28 combines with J gene TRBJ2-1; weak D call: TRBD2 (5 bases). This CDR3 is built from 14 residues. Per germline, CDR1 MDHEN and CDR2 SYDVKM. V lost 8 bases and J 8 bases, leaving 19 bases between the germline ends.